The 25 T cell receptor beta chains given below trace back to one sample, sequenced in a study of T-cell reconstitution after alpha-beta-depleted transplantation in children. Unique molecular identifiers were incorporated into the prepared TCRbeta library. MiXCR, applied by TCRdb to the PCR reads, yields one record per CDR3 protein. In the table there are about 460,000 distinct CDR3 sequences, roughly a tenth of which are singletons. The sequencing used PBMCs, collected before TCRalphabeta/CD19-depleted stem cell transplant. These receptors came from a child between 2 and 9 years old with inherited bone marrow failure, due to receive a stem cell transplant.

This clonotype has a count of ten or more. The chain is built from TRBV29-1 and TRBJ2-5; the D gene is possibly TRBD2 (5 bases). Germline values: CDR1 SQVTM, CDR2 ANQGSEA. The CDR3 length is 13 residues. The ends were cut back, 7 bases at V and 1 base at J, with 13 bases in the middle. The CDR3 nucleotides read TGCAGCGCCACTGGACTCACCCAAGAGACCCAGTACTTC. Amino acid sequence: CSATGLTQETQYF.

This clonotype was detected many times. The rearrangement uses TRBV20-1 and TRBJ2-7, with TRBD2 identical over 7 bases. Germline CDR1 is DFQATT and CDR2 is SNEGSKA (reference sequence). With V trimmed by 5 bases and J by 2 bases, 12 bases remained unmatched. This CDR3 is built from 15 residues. Here the CDR3 reads CSAERSLADPYEQYF. CDR3 nucleotides: TGCAGTGCTGAACGAAGCCTAGCGGACCCCTACGAGCAGTACTTC.

In its sample, this clonotype was seen many times. The CDR3 loop reads CASSFSANTGELFF. The CDR3 DNA reads as TGTGCCAGCAGTTTTTCCGCTAACACCGGGGAGCTGTTTTTT. V is TRBV6-5 and J is TRBJ2-2; no reliable D call. This CDR3 is 14 amino acids long. Trimming left V 4 bases short and J 2 bases short, with 8 bases between. CDR1 is MNHEY and CDR2 is SVGAGI in the germline V gene.

With respect to this clonotype: A much larger clone sits a single nucleotide away, making a read error possible. The DNA of the CDR3 is TGTGCCAGCAGCTTAAGGGGAGCACCGACAGTGAACTACGAGCAGTACTTC. Protein: CASSLRGAPTVNYEQYF. This rearrangement joins TRBV11-2 to TRBJ2-7, with D possibly being TRBD1 or TRBD2 (5 bases each). Trimming removed 2 bases from V and 3 bases from J, with 20 bases in between. Germline CDR1 reads SGHAT; CDR2 reads FQNNGV. This CDR3 has 17 amino acids.

As concerns this clonotype: This may arise from a read error, as a much more abundant clone is one base away. The chain uses TRBV20-1 and TRBJ1-2; a possible D gene is TRBD1 (6 bases). The CDR3 is 14 amino acids. The ends were cut back, 0 bases at V and 7 bases at J, with 15 bases in the middle. Germline lookup yields CDR1 DFQATT and CDR2 SNEGSKA (reference sequence). The DNA for the CDR3 is TGCAGTGCTAGAGAGAACCGGGGGCCAGCTGGCTACACCTTC. This translates into CSARENRGPAGYTF.

The chain employs TRBV7-9 and TRBJ2-7, with 7 bases aligning to TRBD1. V shed 8 bases, J shed 0 bases, and the junction held 4 bases outside the gene matches. The length of the CDR3 is 13 residues. CDR1 and CDR2 from the germline V gene are SEHNR and FQNEAQ (reference sequence). The chain's CDR3 is CASLGDSSYEQYF. The CDR3 nucleotides read TGTGCCAGCTTAGGGGACAGCTCCTACGAGCAGTACTTC. The full variable domain, its missing parts supplied by reference TRBV7-9 and TRBJ2-7, is DTGVSQNPRHKITKRGQNVTFRCDPISEHNRLYWYRQTLGQGPEFLTYFQNEAQLEKSRLLSDRFSAERPKGSFSTLEIQRTEQGDSAMYLCASLGDSSYEQYFGPGTRLTVT.

This clonotype was seen ten or more times. This rearrangement joins TRBV6-5 to TRBJ2-7; 7 bases are shared with TRBD1. Looked up from germline, CDR1 is MNHEY and CDR2 is SVGAGI. This CDR3 region has 16 residues. Losses at the gene ends were 0 bases for V and 2 bases for J; bases not matched to a gene: 7. As DNA, the CDR3 is TGTGCCAGCAGTTACTCCATCGGACAGGAGACCTACGAGCAGTACTTC. It translates to CASSYSIGQETYEQYF.

In this sample, this clonotype turned up many times. The chain uses TRBV7-6 and TRBJ2-7; possible D gene TRBD2, 6 bases. The CDR3 is made up of 14 amino acids. Trimming pared 3 bases from V and 2 bases from J, leaving 11 bases between. Per germline, CDR1 SGHVS and CDR2 FNYEAQ. CDR3 residues: CASSFPGRTYEQYF. As DNA, the CDR3 is TGTGCCAGCAGCTTCCCGGGGAGGACCTACGAGCAGTACTTC.

This chain links TRBV7-2 with TRBJ2-3; 8 nucleotides agree with TRBD2. The V gene end was trimmed by 7 bases and the J gene end by 5 bases; junction bases not matched to a gene: 2. The CDR3 sequence is 12 residues long. Germline loops: CDR1 SGHTA, CDR2 FQGNSA. The CDR3 DNA is TGTGCCAGCAACCTAGCGGGAGATACGCAGTATTTT. Its protein product is CASNLAGDTQYF. Together with reference TRBV7-2 and TRBJ2-3, the CDR3 gives the full variable domain: GAGVSQSPSNKVTEKGKDVELRCDPISGHTALYWYRQSLGQGLEFLIYFQGNSAPDKSGLPSDRFSAERTGGSVSTLTIQRTQQEDSAVYLCASNLAGDTQYFGPGTRLTVL.

This clonotype was counted at least ten times. The rearrangement uses TRBV28 and TRBJ2-6; TRBD1 might be the D (5 bases). The V gene lost 3 bases and the J gene lost 0 bases, with 6 bases spanning the gap. Per the germline V gene, CDR1 is MDHEN and CDR2 is SYDVKM. The CDR3 length is 15 residues. CDR3 protein: CASSLGPSGANVLTF. Here the CDR3 DNA reads TGTGCCAGCAGTTTGGGGCCCTCTGGGGCCAACGTCCTGACTTTC.

This clonotype showed up many times. The chain is built from TRBV24-1 and TRBJ2-5; tentative D call: TRBD1 (6 bases). The CDR3 covers 13 residues. Germline V lookup: CDR1 KGHDR, CDR2 SFDVKD. The germline V and J ends were trimmed by 6 bases and 0 bases, with 7 bases remaining between them. This CDR3 reads CATSTGYQETQYF. CDR3 DNA: TGTGCCACCAGTACAGGGTACCAAGAGACCCAGTACTTC.

The sample holds many counts of this clonotype. The chain carries TRBV5-1 and TRBJ2-3; TRBD1 agrees at 10 bases. The junction had 5 bases not matched to a gene; V was cut back by 2 bases and J by 5 bases. Germline CDR1 is SGHRS and CDR2 is YFSETQ. The CDR3 is 15 amino acids. Here the CDR3 reads CASSLRDRGRDTQYF. CDR3 nucleotides: TGCGCCAGCAGCTTACGGGACAGGGGTCGAGATACGCAGTATTTT.

V and J are TRBV7-8 and TRBJ2-1; possible D gene TRBD2, 6 bases. Germline V gives CDR1 SGHVS, CDR2 FQNEAQ. The V and J ends lost 5 bases and 6 bases respectively, with 20 bases between them. The CDR3 length is 16 residues. The CDR3 region is CASSTHVAGLVNEQFF. The CDR3 nucleotides read TGTGCCAGCAGCACCCATGTGGCGGGACTGGTCAATGAGCAGTTCTTC. The full variable domain, rest sourced from reference TRBV7-8 and TRBJ2-1, is GAGVSQSPRYKVAKRGQDVALRCDPISGHVSLFWYQQALGQGPEFLTYFQNEAQLDKSGLPSDRFFAERPEGSVSTLKIQRTQQEDSAVYLCASSTHVAGLVNEQFFGPGTRLTVL.

The chain uses TRBV7-9 and TRBJ2-7; 14 nucleotides align to TRBD2. The CDR3 spans 16 residues. The germline V gene encodes CDR1 SEHNR and CDR2 FQNEAQ (reference sequence). V shed 5 bases, J shed 6 bases, and the junction held 9 bases outside the gene matches. CDR3: CASSPRLAGGPGEQYF. The DNA for the CDR3 is TGTGCCAGCAGCCCGCGACTAGCGGGAGGGCCTGGCGAGCAGTACTTC. Looking up the rest from reference TRBV7-9 and TRBJ2-7 gives the full variable domain: DTGVSQNPRHKITKRGQNVTFRCDPISEHNRLYWYRQTLGQGPEFLTYFQNEAQLEKSRLLSDRFSAERPKGSFSTLEIQRTEQGDSAMYLCASSPRLAGGPGEQYFGPGTRLTVT.

This clonotype was seen ten or more times. The rearrangement links TRBV6-2 or TRBV6-3 to TRBJ2-1, with 9 bases matching TRBD1. CDR3 size: 15 residues. Germline CDR1 MNHEY, CDR2 SVGEGT. V lost 6 bases to trimming and J lost 3 bases; unmatched junction nucleotides: 6. In DNA, the CDR3 is TGTGCCAGCAGACCTTACAGGGGGCTCTACAATGAGCAGTTCTTC. This codes for CASRPYRGLYNEQFF.

The V and J genes are TRBV28 and TRBJ2-5; D possibly corresponds to TRBD1 (6 bases). Germline V gene sequence: CDR1 MDHEN, CDR2 SYDVKM. Trimming left V 2 bases short and J 7 bases short, with 14 bases between. The CDR3 spans 14 residues. CDR3 sequence reads: CASSLDRLLGTQYF. Here the CDR3 DNA reads TGTGCCAGCAGTTTAGACAGGCTGCTGGGGACCCAGTACTTC.

Many counts were recorded for this clonotype. J is TRBJ2-5 and V is TRBV7-6, with D possibly matching TRBD1 (5 bases). Germline V gene data show CDR1 as SGHVS and CDR2 as FNYEAQ. The CDR3 covers 14 residues. Trimming removed 5 bases at V and 2 bases at J, with 12 bases between. The CDR3 sequence: CASSTRQIQETQYF. CDR3 nucleotides: TGTGCCAGCAGCACACGACAGATTCAAGAGACCCAGTACTTC.

This clonotype appeared many times. The chain couples TRBV6-5 to TRBJ1-5; perhaps TRBD1 as D (5 bases). V lost 5 bases, J lost 4 bases, and 15 bases lay in between. Per the germline V gene, CDR1 is MNHEY and CDR2 is SVGAGI. The CDR3 spans 15 residues. CDR3 in amino acids: CASSLSGGSNQPQHF. In DNA, the CDR3 is TGTGCCAGCAGTCTCAGCGGGGGGTCGAATCAGCCCCAGCATTTT.

This clonotype was detected only a few times. The J gene is TRBJ2-6, the V gene TRBV7-9, with D perhaps TRBD1 (5 bases). The CDR3 length is 17 residues. The V end lost 1 base, the J end lost 0 bases, and 10 bases lay between the germline ends. The germline CDR1 and CDR2 sequences are SEHNR and FQNEAQ (reference sequence). The CDR3 protein is CASSLEGFISGANVLTF. DNA of the CDR3: TGTGCCAGCAGCTTAGAGGGGTTCATCTCTGGGGCCAACGTCCTGACTTTC.

This clonotype was counted a few times. The rearrangement joins TRBV29-1 to TRBJ2-1; 10 nucleotides match TRBD2. V lost 2 bases to trimming and J lost 3 bases; unmatched junction nucleotides: 1. This CDR3 comprises 14 residues. Germline V gives CDR1 SQVTM, CDR2 ANQGSEA. The CDR3 DNA follows: TGCAGCGTTGAACGACTAGCGGGCTACAATGAGCAGTTCTTC. This sequence encodes CSVERLAGYNEQFF.

In its sample, this clonotype was seen a few times. This chain connects TRBV7-9 to TRBJ2-5; 9 bases are a match to TRBD2. The CDR3 totals 15 residues. Germline V CDR1 and CDR2: SEHNR, FQNEAQ (reference sequence). The trim removed 6 bases at V and 2 bases at J, leaving 7 bases unmatched. CDR3 amino acids: CASRLGLAEQETQYF. The DNA for the CDR3 is TGTGCCAGCAGGTTGGGACTAGCCGAACAAGAGACCCAGTACTTC.

The J gene is TRBJ2-1, the V gene TRBV27, with D uncertain. Germline CDR1 reads MNHEY; CDR2 reads SMNVEV (reference sequence). The V and J ends lost 6 bases and 8 bases respectively, with 35 bases between them. This CDR3 is 20 amino acids long. CDR3 protein: CASRQPSGVTLSRDFDEQFF. The DNA for the CDR3 is TGTGCCAGCAGGCAACCCAGTGGGGTAACCCTTAGTAGGGATTTCGATGAGCAGTTCTTC.

Notes on this clonotype: Possible read error: a much larger clone is one base away. This chain links TRBV28 with TRBJ2-7; TRBD1 might be the D (7 bases). Germline V gene lookup returns CDR1 MDHEN and CDR2 SYDVKM. The CDR3 covers 13 residues. DNA for the CDR3: TGTGCCAGTCACAGGGGACTCGACTACGAGCAGCACTTC. It translates to CASHRGLDYEQHF.

With regard to this clonotype: A read error may be the cause here, since a much bigger clone is one base away. The chain is built from TRBV28 and TRBJ1-1; D gene unclear. Germline assignment: CDR1 MDHEN and CDR2 SYDVKM. Trimming cost V 2 bases and J 6 bases, with 13 bases left between them. The CDR3 totals 14 residues. CDR3 amino acids: CASSLISCGSEAFF. CDR3 DNA: TGTGCCAGCAGTTTAATATCTTGTGGTTCTGAAGCTTTCTTT.

Notes on this clonotype: This may be a read error: a much more frequent sequence differs by one nucleotide. V is TRBV29-1 and J is TRBJ2-7; 12 bases are a match to TRBD1. Trimming took 7 bases from V and 10 from J; bases not matched to a gene: 11. Germline V gives CDR1 SQVTM, CDR2 ANQGSEA. The CDR3 loop spans 13 amino acids. In DNA, the CDR3 is TGCAGCGCCTCGGGGACAGGGGGCTCCGACCAGTACTTC. Its protein product is CSASGTGGSDQYF.